This T cell receptor beta chain was found in a study of T cell responses to AZD1222 COVID-19 vaccine (dated by TCRdb to the early 2020s). About the full investigation: AZD1222 recipients whose second dose came at about 4 weeks and those whose second dose came at about 12 weeks were combined into one group, since spike-specific TCR depth and breadth did not differ between the two schedules. Enrollment into the trials was organized by age into subgroups of 18-55, 56-69 and 70-plus years, and those subgroups contained approximately 150, 30 and 60 TCR-sequenced participants, respectively. A total of approximately 240 trial participants underwent TCR sequencing, of whom about 210 received two doses of AZD1222 and some 26 received two doses of the MenACWY control vaccine.

In its sample, this clone was seen once. It has no known antigen specificity. No quality values exist for individual bases; no much larger clone is one base distant. The time point label, as the study defines it: baseline before first vaccination. Samples from vaccinated people were obtained from the UK trials COV001 and COV002, which included a single-blind randomized controlled phase 2/3 trial of AZD1222 (ChAdOx1 nCoV-19) in healthy adults. Trial participant PBMC samples were collected at day 0 and day 28 after the second dose for TCRbeta chain sequencing. The CDR3 regions of human TCRbeta chains were subjected to immunosequencing. As for how the authors treated the data: TCRs in the repertoires were compared against a reference library of SARS-CoV-2-specific TCRs that had been generated with the MIRA antigen-specificity platform. Breadth meant the fraction of unique TCRs that were SARS-CoV-2-associated, whereas depth meant the fraction of total T cells that were SARS-CoV-2-associated. Using the MIRA data, each spike-specific TCR was mapped to the spike region that the TCR reacts to and placed in a CD4 or CD8 class. Log10-transformed breadth and depth values were compared by one-way ANOVA with Sidak's multiple comparisons tests. The immuneACCESS repertoire file appears here via TCRdb, limited to in-frame rearrangements. These files lack a portion of the clones; in checked studies, under half of the deficit traces to unresolved V genes, and the cause of the others is not known. That table gives V, J and clone size, and the DNA gave D and trimming. This sample gives about 210,000 clones in total; approximately 92% of them show up just once. Roughly 1.4% of the sample lies in the top ten.

What the research found in general, with its limitations: After two AZD1222 doses, both the breadth and the depth of spike-specific TCRs were significantly higher than at day 0 and than in MenACWY recipients. Participants were mostly white British, with more females than males. The authors suggested clonal diversity may have been underestimated. The 56-69-year group was small, and its depth increase did not reach significance, likely because of low power. Nearly half of unique spike-specific TCRs reportedly recognized epitopes outside regions mutated in the B.1.351 and B.1.1.7 variants. The whole spike protein was spanned by vaccine-associated CD4 TCRs, and dominant responses were seen in regions 160-218 and 743-854. Conclusions about previously exposed vaccinees were limited because only six AZD1222 recipients were SARS-CoV-2 seropositive at baseline. Because no day 14 peak-response samples were available, repertoires were characterized only after the peak T cell response.

V loses 5 bases, J loses 5 bases, and the germline ends lie 18 bases apart. Per the germline V gene (reference sequence), MNHEY is the CDR1 and SMNVEV is the CDR2. The CDR3 goes from the cysteine to the phenylalanine over 15 residues. The read is trimmed to its CDR3 DNA, 45 bases read in frame from base 1. The rearranged segments are TRBV27 and TRBJ2-5; TRBD2 is perhaps the D gene, given 6 matching bases. Sequencing was performed on peripheral blood, taken on day 0 of AZD1222 vaccination. The receptor comes from an adult in good health. The DNA reads as follows: TGTGCCAGCAGTCCCGGGGACTTGAGAACGGAGACCCAGTACTTC. Translated, it reads CASSPGDLRTETQYF.